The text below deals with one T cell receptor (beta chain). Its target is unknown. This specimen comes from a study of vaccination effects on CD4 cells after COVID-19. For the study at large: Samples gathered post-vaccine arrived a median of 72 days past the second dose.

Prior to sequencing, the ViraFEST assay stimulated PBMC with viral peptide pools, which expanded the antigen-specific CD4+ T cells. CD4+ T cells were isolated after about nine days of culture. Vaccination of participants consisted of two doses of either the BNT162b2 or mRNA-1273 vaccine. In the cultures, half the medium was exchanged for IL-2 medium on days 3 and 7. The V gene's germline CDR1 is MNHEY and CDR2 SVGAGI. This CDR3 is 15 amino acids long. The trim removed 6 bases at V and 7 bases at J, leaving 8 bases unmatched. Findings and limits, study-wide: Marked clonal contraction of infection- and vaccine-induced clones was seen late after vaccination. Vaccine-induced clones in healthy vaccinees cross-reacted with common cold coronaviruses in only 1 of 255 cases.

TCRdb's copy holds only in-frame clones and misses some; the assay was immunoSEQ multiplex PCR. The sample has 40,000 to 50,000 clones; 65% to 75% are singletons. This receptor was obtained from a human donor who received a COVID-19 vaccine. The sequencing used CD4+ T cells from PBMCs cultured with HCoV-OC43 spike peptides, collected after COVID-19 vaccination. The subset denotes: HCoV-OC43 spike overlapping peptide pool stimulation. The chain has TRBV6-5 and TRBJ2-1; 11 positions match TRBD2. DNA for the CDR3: TGTGCCAGCAGCAAAGGGACTAGCGGCACGAATGAGCAGTTCTTC. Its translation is CASSKGTSGTNEQFF.